This TCR beta chain is drawn from a study of cytomegalovirus exposure and HLA in healthy donors. On the study more broadly: Of all 400 or so donors who were genotyped, roughly 81% belonged to the Caucasian-associated ancestry cluster.

Between the trimmed V and J ends, which lost 5 bases and 4 bases, there was a span of 9 bases. Looked up from germline, CDR1 is KGHSH and CDR2 is LQKENI. This CDR3 comprises 14 residues. In the PCR, 60 Vbeta and 13 Jbeta primers were used. Here immunoSEQ multiplex PCR was the method, and the copy in TCRdb shows in-frame clones only, minus some. The repertoire holds approximately 150,000 clones, with 80% to 85% as singletons. Study-wide findings and caveats: The later analysis indicated that the majority of CMV-associated TCR beta chains appeared HLA-restricted. Accurate predictions that matched the HLA-A and HLA-B alleles of most subjects were reportedly made from TCR beta sequences.

With regard to this clone: Its antigen is undetermined.

Sequencing was done on a sample of PBMCs. The chain links TRBV18 to TRBJ2-6; the D is unclear. The TCR originated in a woman aged 25 to 39 in good health and CMV-seronegative. The CDR3 coding sequence is TGTGCCAGCTCAGGTAGTTTCGGGGCCAACGTCCTGACTTTC. Amino acid sequence: CASSGSFGANVLTF.